This T cell receptor beta chain was retrieved from a study of tumor and adjacent non-tumor tissue in lung cancer. Overall study results and limits: TCR diversity was significantly greater in tumor than normal lung tissue.

RNA was extracted from bulk tissue without any cell sorting. As concerns this clonotype: Its specificity is unknown. At one of its ends the junction is not consistent with the germline gene, which may arise from a read error.

Germline CDR1 reads DFQATT; CDR2 reads SNEGSKA (reference sequence). This CDR3 is built from 15 residues. Three rounds of nested PCR, following a modified ARM-PCR protocol, produced the TCRbeta library. TCRdb ran MiXCR on the multiplex PCR reads and lists one entry per CDR3 protein. Seen here are 65,000 to 75,000 distinct CDR3 sequences, about 80% observed once, and the top ten hold 28%. The TCR comes from a man in his sixties with non-small cell lung cancer. Sequencing used lung tumor tissue. The chain combines TRBV20-1 with TRBJ1-2; TRBD1 might be the D (5 bases). The CDR3 DNA reads TGCAGTGCTAGAGATAAACAGGTGCGCTACTATGGCTACATCTTC. Its translation is CSARDKQVRYYGYIF.